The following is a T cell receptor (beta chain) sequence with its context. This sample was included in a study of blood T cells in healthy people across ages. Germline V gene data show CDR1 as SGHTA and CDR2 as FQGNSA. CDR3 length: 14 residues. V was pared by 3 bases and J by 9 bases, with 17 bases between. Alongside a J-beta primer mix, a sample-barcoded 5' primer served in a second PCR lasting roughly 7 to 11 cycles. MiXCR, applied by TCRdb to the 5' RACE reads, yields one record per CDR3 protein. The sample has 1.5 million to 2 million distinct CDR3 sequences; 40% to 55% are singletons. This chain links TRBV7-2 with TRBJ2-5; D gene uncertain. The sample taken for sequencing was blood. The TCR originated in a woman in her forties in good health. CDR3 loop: CASSFVGLPWSQYF. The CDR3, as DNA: TGTGCCAGCAGCTTTGTGGGCCTACCGTGGTCCCAGTACTTC.